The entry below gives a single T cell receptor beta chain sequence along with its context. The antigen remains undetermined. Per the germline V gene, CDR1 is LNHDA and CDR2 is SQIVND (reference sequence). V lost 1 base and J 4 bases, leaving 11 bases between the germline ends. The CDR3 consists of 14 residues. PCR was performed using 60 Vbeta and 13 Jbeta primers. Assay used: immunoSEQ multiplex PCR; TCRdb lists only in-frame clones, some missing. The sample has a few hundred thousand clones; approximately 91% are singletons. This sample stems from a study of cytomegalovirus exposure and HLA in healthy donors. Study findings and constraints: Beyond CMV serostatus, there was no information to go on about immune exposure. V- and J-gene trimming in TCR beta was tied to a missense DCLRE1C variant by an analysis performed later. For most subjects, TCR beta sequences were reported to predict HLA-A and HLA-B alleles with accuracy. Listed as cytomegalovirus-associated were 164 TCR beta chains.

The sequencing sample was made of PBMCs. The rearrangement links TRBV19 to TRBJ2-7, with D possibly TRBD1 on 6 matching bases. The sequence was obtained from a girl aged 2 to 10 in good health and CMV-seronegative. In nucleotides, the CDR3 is TGTGCCAGTAGTATAGGGGCCAGGGGTTACGAGCAGTACTTC. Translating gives CASSIGARGYEQYF.